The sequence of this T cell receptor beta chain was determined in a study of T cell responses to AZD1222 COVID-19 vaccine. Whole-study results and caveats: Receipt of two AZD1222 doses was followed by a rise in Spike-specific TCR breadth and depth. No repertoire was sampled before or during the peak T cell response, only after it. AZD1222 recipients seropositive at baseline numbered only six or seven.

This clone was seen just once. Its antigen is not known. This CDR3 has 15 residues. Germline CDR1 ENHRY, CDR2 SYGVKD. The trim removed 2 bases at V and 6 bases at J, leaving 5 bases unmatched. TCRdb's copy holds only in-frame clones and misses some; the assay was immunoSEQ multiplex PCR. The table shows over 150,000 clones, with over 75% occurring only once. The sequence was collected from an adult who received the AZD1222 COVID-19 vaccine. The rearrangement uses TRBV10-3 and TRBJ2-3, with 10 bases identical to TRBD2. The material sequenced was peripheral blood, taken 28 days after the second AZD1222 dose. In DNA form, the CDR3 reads TGTGCCATCAGTGAGAATAGCGGGGGGCAGGATACGCAGTATTTT. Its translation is CAISENSGGQDTQYF.